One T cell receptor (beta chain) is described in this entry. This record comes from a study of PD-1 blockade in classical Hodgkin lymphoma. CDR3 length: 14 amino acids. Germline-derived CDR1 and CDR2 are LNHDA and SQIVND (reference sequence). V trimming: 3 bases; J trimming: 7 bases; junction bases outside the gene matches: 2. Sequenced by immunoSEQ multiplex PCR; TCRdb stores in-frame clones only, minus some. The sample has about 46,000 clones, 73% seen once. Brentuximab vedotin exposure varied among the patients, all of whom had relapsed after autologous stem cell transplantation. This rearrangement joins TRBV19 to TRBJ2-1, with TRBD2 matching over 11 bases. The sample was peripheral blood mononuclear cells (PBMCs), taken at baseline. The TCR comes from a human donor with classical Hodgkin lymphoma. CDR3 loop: CASSITSGSNEQFF. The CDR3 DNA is TGTGCCAGTAGTATTACTAGCGGGAGTAATGAGCAGTTCTTC.